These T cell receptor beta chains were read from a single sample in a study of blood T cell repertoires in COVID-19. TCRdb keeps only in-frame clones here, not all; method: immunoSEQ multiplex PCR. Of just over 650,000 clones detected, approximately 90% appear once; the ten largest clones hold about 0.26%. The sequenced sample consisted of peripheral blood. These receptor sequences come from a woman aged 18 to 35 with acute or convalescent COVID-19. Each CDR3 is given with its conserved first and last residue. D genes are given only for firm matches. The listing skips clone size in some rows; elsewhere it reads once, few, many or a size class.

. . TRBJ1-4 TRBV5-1 TGCGCCAGCAGCTTTGGACAGAATGAAAAACTGTTTTTT CASSFGQNEKLFF
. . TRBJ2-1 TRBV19 TGTGCCAGTAGTATAGGATCCCGGGGTTATGAGCAGTTCTTC CASSIGSRGYEQFF
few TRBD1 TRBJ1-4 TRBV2 TGTGCCACCTGGGACAGGGAGTTTGAAAAACTGTTTTTT CATWDREFEKLFF
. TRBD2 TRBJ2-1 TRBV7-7 TGTGCCAGCAGCCTAATAGCGGGGGGGCCTCAGGAGCAGTTCTTC CASSLIAGGPQEQFF
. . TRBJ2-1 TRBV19 TGTGCCAGTAGGAAGGGAGGTTTCGCCTACAATGAGCAGTTCTTC CASRKGGFAYNEQFF
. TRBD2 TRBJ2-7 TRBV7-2 TGTGCCAGCAGGAACAGCGGGGGGGCCCACGAGCAGTACTTC CASRNSGGAHEQYF
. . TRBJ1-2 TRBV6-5 TGTGCCAGCAGCTCCGCCCCCCAACTTTATGGCTACACCTTC CASSSAPQLYGYTF
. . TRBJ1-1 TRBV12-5 TGTGCTAGTGGCCCGGCGAAGGGAGAATACACTGAAGCTTTCTTT CASGPAKGEYTEAFF
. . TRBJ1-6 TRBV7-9 TGTGCCAGCAGCCGAGGGTTGGGAAATTCACCCCTCCACTTT CASSRGLGNSPLHF
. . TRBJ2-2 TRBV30 TGTGCCGGAAGTCGGGACTCAACGAACACCGGGGAGCTGTTTTTT CAGSRDSTNTGELFF
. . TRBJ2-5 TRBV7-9 TGTGCCAGCAGCTTGGGCGTGGAGACCCAGTACTTC CASSLGVETQYF
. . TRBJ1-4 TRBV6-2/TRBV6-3 TGTGCCAGCAGTACTCATATCGGGAAACTGTTTTTT CASSTHIGKLFF
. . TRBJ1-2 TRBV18 TGTGCCAGCTCCCCCGCACGAGGAGACGGCTACACCTTC CASSPARGDGYTF
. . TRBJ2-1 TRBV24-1 TGTGCCACCAGTGACGACCGCGGAACGTCGCGGGGAAACAATGAGCAGTTCTTC CATSDDRGTSRGNNEQFF
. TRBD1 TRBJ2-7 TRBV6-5 TGTGCCAGTTTAAGGGACAGGGGCTACGAGCAGTACTTC CASLRDRGYEQYF
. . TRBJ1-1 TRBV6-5 TGTGCCAGCAGCGCTTGGGCAGGGATAAACACTGAAGCTTTCTTT CASSAWAGINTEAFF
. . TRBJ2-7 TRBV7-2 TGTGCCAGCAGCTCCTGGAGGTTACCGATGATCTACGAGCAGTACTTC CASSSWRLPMIYEQYF
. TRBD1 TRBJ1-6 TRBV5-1 TGCGCCAGGCAAAAACAGGGGGGGAATAATTCACCCCTCCACTTT CARQKQGGNNSPLHF
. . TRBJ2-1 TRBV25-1 TGTGCCAGCATGGGGCCAGGCAATGAGCAGTTCTTC CASMGPGNEQFF
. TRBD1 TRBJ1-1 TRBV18 TGTGCCAGCTCACCGACAGGGGGAAGATCTGAAGCTTTCTTT CASSPTGGRSEAFF
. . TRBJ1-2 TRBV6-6 TGTGCCAGCAGTTACTCGAGGGACACCGTGAACTATGGCTACACCTTC CASSYSRDTVNYGYTF
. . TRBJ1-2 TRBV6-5 TGTGCCAGCAGGATAAGGACGGGGGGAGACTATGGCTACACCTTC CASRIRTGGDYGYTF
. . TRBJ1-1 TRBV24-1 TGTGCCACCTGTCGATCGGACAGCCTTAGTGAAGCTTTCTTT CATCRSDSLSEAFF
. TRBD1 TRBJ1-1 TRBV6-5 TGTGCCAGCACCACAGGGGGGGACACTGAAGCTTTCTTT CASTTGGDTEAFF
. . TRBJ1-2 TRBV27 TGTGCCAGCAGTTTATCAGGGGAAGTACATGGCTACACCTTC CASSLSGEVHGYTF
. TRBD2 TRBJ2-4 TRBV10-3 TGTGCCATCAGTGACCCTAGCGGGGGGGGAGCCAAAAACATTCAGTACTTC CAISDPSGGGAKNIQYF
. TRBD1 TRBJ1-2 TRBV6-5 TGTGCCAGCACCGTAGGGGGACAGACGAATGGCTACACCTTC CASTVGGQTNGYTF
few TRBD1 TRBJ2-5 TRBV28 TGTGCCAGCAGCTCCTACCGGGGGCAGGGGGCCGAGACCCAGTACTTC CASSSYRGQGAETQYF
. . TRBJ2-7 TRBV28 TGTGCCAGCGGGAGAAGGCTGATCTACGAGCAGTACTTC CASGRRLIYEQYF
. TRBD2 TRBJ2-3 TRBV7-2 TGTGCCAGCAGACACGGTACTAGCGGGGACTCAGACACAGATACGCAGTATTTT CASRHGTSGDSDTDTQYF
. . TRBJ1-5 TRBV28 TGTGCCAGCAGTTTATTAAATCAGCCCCAGCATTTT CASSLLNQPQHF
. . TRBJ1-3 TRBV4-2 TGTGCCAGCAGCGAACAGGGAAGTTCTGGAAACACCATATATTTT CASSEQGSSGNTIYF
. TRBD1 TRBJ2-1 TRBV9 TGTGCCAGCAGCGCCTGGTCGTGGGACAGGGGAGATGAGCAGTTCTTC CASSAWSWDRGDEQFF
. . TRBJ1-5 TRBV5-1 TGCGCCAGCAGACAGGGCATGAATCAGCCCCAGCATTTT CASRQGMNQPQHF
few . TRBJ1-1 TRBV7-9 TGTGCCAGCAGCCTTCGGGAGGGGAACACTGAAGCTTTCTTT CASSLREGNTEAFF
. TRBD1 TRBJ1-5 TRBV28 TGTGCCAGCAGGTCCGGGACAGGGGGGAGCAATCAGCCCCAGCATTTT CASRSGTGGSNQPQHF
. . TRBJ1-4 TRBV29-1 TGCAGCGTTGAAGCGCGTTCTAAACTGTTTTTT CSVEARSKLFF
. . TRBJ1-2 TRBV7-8 TGTGCCAGCAGCTTAGGCCGCTGGGACTTCTATGGCTACACCTTC CASSLGRWDFYGYTF
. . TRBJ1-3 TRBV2 TGTGCCAGCAGGGAAGCCGAGGGTTCCCTTGGAAACACCATATATTTT CASREAEGSLGNTIYF
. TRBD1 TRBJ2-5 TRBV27 TGTGCCAGCAGTTTGACAGGGGGATATGGAGAGACCCAGTACTTC CASSLTGGYGETQYF
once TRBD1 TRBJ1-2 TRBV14 TGTGCCAGCAGCCAGCCCGGACAGGGAGGAAAAGGCTACACCTTC CASSQPGQGGKGYTF
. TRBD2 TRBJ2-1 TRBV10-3 TGTGCCATCAGTGATTCACGACTAGCGGGGAGCTCCTACAATGAGCAGTTCTTC CAISDSRLAGSSYNEQFF
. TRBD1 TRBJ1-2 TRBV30 TGTGCCTGGAGTGTACAGGGGGGGGCCGGAACTTATGGCTACACCTTC CAWSVQGGAGTYGYTF
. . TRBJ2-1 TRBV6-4 TGTGCCACCGCCGTGACAGGGGAGGGCAATGAGCAGTTCTTC CATAVTGEGNEQFF
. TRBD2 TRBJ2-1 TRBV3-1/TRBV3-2 TGTGCCAGCAGCCAAGGTCTAGCGGGGGAGCAGTTCTTC CASSQGLAGEQFF
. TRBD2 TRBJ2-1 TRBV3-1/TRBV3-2 TGTGCCAGCAGCCAAGATCAAGGACTAGCGGGGGGTGAGCAGTTCTTC CASSQDQGLAGGEQFF
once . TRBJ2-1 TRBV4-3 TGCGCCAGCAGCCAAGACCAAAGCGGATACAATGAGCAGTTCTTC CASSQDQSGYNEQFF
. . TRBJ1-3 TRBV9 TGTGCCAGCAGTCTGGGAGGGGGACGGGGAAACACCATATATTTT CASSLGGGRGNTIYF
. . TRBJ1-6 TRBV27 TGTGCCAGCAGTTTATCTATGGGCGGGATCTCCTATAATTCACCCCTCCACTTT CASSLSMGGISYNSPLHF
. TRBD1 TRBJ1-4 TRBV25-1 TGTGCCAGCCGTCCCGGGACAGTTGCAACTAATGAAAAACTGTTTTTT CASRPGTVATNEKLFF
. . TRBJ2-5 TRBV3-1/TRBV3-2 TGTGCCAGCAGCCCCCGGGACTCTCGGGAGACCCAGTACTTC CASSPRDSRETQYF
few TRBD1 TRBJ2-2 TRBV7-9 TGTGCCAGCAGACTCCGGACAGGGGAGCGGGACACCGGGGAGCTGTTTTTT CASRLRTGERDTGELFF
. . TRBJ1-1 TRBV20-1 TGCAGTGCCACAGTACCTCCTGAAGCTTTCTTT CSATVPPEAFF
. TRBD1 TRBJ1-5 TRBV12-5 TGTGCTAGTGGTTTGGCCGACAGGGCGTCCAAGACCCAGCATTTT CASGLADRASKTQHF
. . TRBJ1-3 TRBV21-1 TGTGCCAGCAGCAAAGGAACGTGGACAGGGGTTGACACCATATATTTT CASSKGTWTGVDTIYF
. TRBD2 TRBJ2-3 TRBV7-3 TGTGCCAGCAGCTTCGATCGCAGCGGGGGACCGGATACGCAGTATTTT CASSFDRSGGPDTQYF
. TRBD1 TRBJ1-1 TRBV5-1 TGCGCCAGCAGCTTGTACCTGGACAGGGGGGGAGGTTTTGGCACTGAAGCTTTCTTT CASSLYLDRGGGFGTEAFF
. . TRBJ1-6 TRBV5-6 TGTGCCAGCAGCTTGTCGCCCCAAAGAGGGTATAATTCACCCCTCCACTTT CASSLSPQRGYNSPLHF